Listed here are 13 T cell receptor beta chains from one sample, sequenced in a study of beta chain features in type 1 diabetes. Of the isolated RNA, all was reverse transcribed, and so the sequenced material was expressed TCRB transcripts. The protocol was immunoSEQ multiplex PCR, while the TCRdb copy is restricted to in-frame clones and leaves out a portion. The profile shows 300,000 to 400,000 clones, roughly 8.8% of them singletons. No antigens are known for them. The study, taken as a whole, reports: TCRB CDR3s were moderately but significantly shorter in Type 1 diabetes patients in all four CD4+ subsets.

Sample: central memory CD4+ T cells from blood. Source of these receptors: a man aged 25-45 years with type 1 diabetes.

The rearrangement uses TRBV7-6 and TRBJ1-1; D remains ambiguous. The CDR3 has 14 amino acids. V gave up 1 base and J gave up 1 base, with 7 bases separating them. The germline V gene has CDR1 SGHVS and CDR2 FNYEAQ. The DNA for the CDR3 is TGTGCCAGCAGCTTAGGCTTGGAGAACACTGAAGCTTTCTTT. As protein: CASSLGLENTEAFF. The full variable domain, rest sourced from reference TRBV7-6 and TRBJ1-1, is GAGVSQSPRYKVTKRGQDVALRCDPISGHVSLYWYRQALGQGPEFLTYFNYEAQQDKSGLPNDRFSAERPEGSISTLTIQRTEQRDSAMYRCASSLGLENTEAFFGQGTRLTVV.

V and J are TRBV5-4 and TRBJ1-2, with D unclear. The CDR3 loop spans 12 amino acids. Germline V lookup: CDR1 SGHNT, CDR2 YYREEE (reference sequence). V was cut by 2 bases and J by 4 bases, with 6 bases left in between. In nucleotides, the CDR3 is TGTGCCAGCAGCTTCCAGGTCTATGGCTACACCTTC. This sequence encodes CASSFQVYGYTF.

This sequence joins TRBV28 and TRBJ1-6; D unresolved. The ends were cut back, 6 bases at V and 5 bases at J, with 8 bases in the middle. Germline V gene sequence: CDR1 MDHEN, CDR2 SYDVKM. The CDR3 totals 13 residues. The CDR3 loop reads CASSPENNSPLHF. Here the CDR3 DNA reads TGTGCCAGCAGCCCCGAAAATAATTCACCCCTCCACTTT.

The CDR3 DNA reads as TGTGCCACCAGCGCAGGGGACAGGGGCCCCGGGGAGCTGTTTTTT. The encoded protein is CATSAGDRGPGELFF. The V call is TRBV15, the J call TRBJ2-2; TRBD1 matches 10 bases. Germline loops: CDR1 LNHNV, CDR2 YYDKDF (reference sequence). The J segment lost 6 bases and the V segment lost 5 bases, leaving 6 bases of the junction unmatched. There are 15 residues in the CDR3.

This clone turned up a few times. V gene TRBV21-1 combines with J gene TRBJ2-7; the DNA was not used to check the table's D call, TRBD1. TRBV21-1 is listed as a pseudogene. The CDR3 length is 16 residues. CDR3 residues: CASSRPGTLNLYEQYF. In DNA form, the CDR3 reads TGTGCCAGCAGCAGACCCGGGACACTAAATTTGTACGAGCAGTACTTC.

The chain joins TRBV4-3 to TRBJ2-7, with a tentative D call TRBD2 (5 bases). Germline CDR1 and CDR2: LGHNA and YSLEER. The V and J ends lost 5 bases and 1 base respectively, with 12 bases between them. This CDR3 has 14 amino acids. The CDR3 bases are TGCGCCAGCAGCGTCAGGACTGATTCCTACGAGCAGTACTTC. Protein product: CASSVRTDSYEQYF.

V and J are TRBV11-2 and TRBJ1-5; tentative D call: TRBD1 (5 bases). The CDR3 spans 17 residues. CDR1 is SGHAT and CDR2 is FQNNGV in the germline V gene. Trimming stripped 5 bases from V and 0 bases from J, with 17 bases between. The CDR3 nucleotides read TGTGCCAGCAGCCCCTGGGGGGACGACGCTAGCAATCAGCCCCAGCATTTT. It encodes CASSPWGDDASNQPQHF.

This clone was observed a few times. The chain couples TRBV7-2 to TRBJ2-1, with TRBD2 as a possible D gene (6 bases). Trimming removed 2 bases at V and 7 bases at J, with 24 bases between. CDR1 is SGHTA, CDR2 FQGNSA, per germline. This CDR3 spans 18 amino acids. The CDR3 spells CASSLISGSGPPGNEQFF. CDR3 DNA sequence: TGTGCCAGCAGCTTAATCAGTGGCAGCGGGCCCCCCGGTAATGAGCAGTTCTTC. Variable domain in full (rest from reference TRBV7-2 and TRBJ2-1): GAGVSQSPSNKVTEKGKDVELRCDPISGHTALYWYRQSLGQGLEFLIYFQGNSAPDKSGLPSDRFSAERTGGSVSTLTIQRTQQEDSAVYLCASSLISGSGPPGNEQFFGPGTRLTVL.

The genes are TRBV21-1 and TRBJ1-4. TRBV21-1 is labeled a pseudogene. The CDR3 runs 16 residues. The CDR3 DNA reads TGTGCCAGCACCAAGGGGGGAGTTGTGACTAATGAAAAACTGTTTTTT. It is translated as CASTKGGVVTNEKLFF.

The chain employs TRBV12-5 and TRBJ1-1; TRBD1 aligns across 7 bases. The ends lost 0 bases at V and 7 bases at J; junction bases unmatched: 2. The germline CDR1 and CDR2 sequences are LGHNT and FRNRAP. CDR3 length equals 13 residues. CDR3 residues: CASGLVGGNEAFF. The CDR3 DNA sequence: TGTGCTAGTGGTTTGGTAGGGGGCAATGAAGCTTTCTTT.

V is TRBV15 and J is TRBJ1-1; tentatively, D is TRBD1 (5 bases). Germline V gene data show CDR1 as LNHNV and CDR2 as YYDKDF (reference sequence). V was cut by 1 base and J by 0 bases, with 12 bases left in between. The CDR3 length is 16 residues. The DNA for the CDR3 is TGTGCCACCAGCAGAGGGTCGGGGCAGCTGAACACTGAAGCTTTCTTT. It codes for CATSRGSGQLNTEAFF.

The chain uses TRBV7-9 and TRBJ1-1; TRBD1 matches 10 bases. There are 13 residues in the CDR3. Germline CDR1 and CDR2: SEHNR and FQNEAQ (reference sequence). J was trimmed by 5 bases and V by 4 bases; bases with no gene match: 1. This chain's CDR3 is CASSWDRGTEAFF. The CDR3 DNA follows: TGTGCCAGCAGCTGGGACAGGGGAACTGAAGCTTTCTTT.

J is TRBJ1-2 and V is TRBV6-5; D gene ambiguous. CDR1 MNHEY and CDR2 SVGAGI come from the germline V gene. This CDR3 is 13 amino acids long. Trimming cost V 6 bases and J 0 bases, with 8 bases left between them. CDR3 bases: TGTGCCAGCAGCGACGGGGCTAACTATGGCTACACCTTC. It yields the protein CASSDGANYGYTF.